Listed here are 11 T cell receptor beta chains from one sample, sequenced in a study of cytomegalovirus exposure and HLA in healthy donors. 13 Jbeta primers and 60 Vbeta primers were used for the PCR. Using immunoSEQ multiplex PCR, the repertoire was profiled, and TCRdb retains in-frame clones only, with some absent. The sample lists about 140,000 clones, over 60% seen once, with around 6.8% in the top ten. Sequenced input: PBMCs. The receptors originated from a man in his forties in good health and CMV-seropositive.

The V call is TRBV28, the J call TRBJ1-1; 9 bases map to TRBD1. Trimming took 5 bases from V and 7 from J; bases not matched to a gene: 11. This CDR3 has 15 residues. CDR1 MDHEN and CDR2 SYDVKM come from the germline V gene. CDR3 in amino acids: CASSPGGTGWVEAFF. The DNA for the CDR3 is TGTGCCAGCAGTCCAGGAGGGACAGGGTGGGTTGAAGCTTTCTTT. Full variable domain (remainder filled in from reference TRBV28 and TRBJ1-1): DVKVTQSSRYLVKRTGEKVFLECVQDMDHENMFWYRQDPGLGLRLIYFSYDVKMKEKGDIPEGYSVSREKKERFSLILESASTNQTSMYLCASSPGGTGWVEAFFGQGTRLTVV.

J is TRBJ1-2 and V is TRBV19; 8 nucleotides match TRBD1. The ends lost 5 bases at V and 7 bases at J; junction bases unmatched: 12. Germline CDR1 reads LNHDA; CDR2 reads SQIVND (reference sequence). This CDR3 has 15 amino acids. The CDR3 region is CASSVTPGGAFGYTF. CDR3 DNA: TGTGCCAGTAGTGTCACCCCAGGGGGCGCATTTGGCTACACCTTC.

V and J are TRBV6-5 and TRBJ1-2; perhaps TRBD1 as D (6 bases). The V gene's germline CDR1 is MNHEY and CDR2 SVGAGI. The ends were cut back, 8 bases at V and 7 bases at J, with 11 bases in the middle. This CDR3 has 11 amino acids. CDR3 protein: CASFQGGGYTF. In DNA, the CDR3 is TGTGCCAGCTTCCAAGGGGGTGGCTACACCTTC.

Points on this clone: At one of its ends the junction is not consistent with the germline gene, which may arise from a read error. The V and J genes are TRBV7-7 and TRBJ2-1; 9 nucleotides align to TRBD2. CDR3 size: 14 residues. CDR1 and CDR2 (germline): SSHAT, FNYEAQ (reference sequence). The CDR3 region is CASSLGTSIHEQFF. The CDR3 DNA is TGTGCTAGCAGCTTAGGGACTAGCATCCATGAGCAGTTCTTC.

The chain joins TRBV6-1 to TRBJ2-7; 15 nucleotides align to TRBD2. In germline, CDR1 is MNHNS, CDR2 SASEGT. V lost 0 bases, J lost 3 bases, and 6 bases stayed unmatched. The CDR3 has 18 amino acids. Written as DNA, the CDR3 is TGTGCCAGCAGTGAAGCCCGCGGACTAGCGGGGGGGCTCTACGAGCAGTACTTC. Its protein product is CASSEARGLAGGLYEQYF.

This chain joins TRBV10-3 and TRBJ1-2; TRBD1 might be the D (6 bases). Between the trimmed V and J ends, which lost 7 bases and 0 bases, there was a span of 12 bases. Germline V gene sequence: CDR1 ENHRY, CDR2 SYGVKD. The CDR3 is 14 residues long. The CDR3 nucleotides read TGTGCCATCAATTATGGACAGCCTAACTATGGCTACACCTTC. It translates to CAINYGQPNYGYTF.

The chain joins TRBV4-3 to TRBJ1-4; D not certain. Germline V gives CDR1 LGHNA, CDR2 YSLEER. This CDR3 spans 13 amino acids. V was pared by 0 bases and J by 12 bases, with 11 bases between. The CDR3 loop reads CASSQDTGSELFF. The CDR3 DNA follows: TGCGCCAGCAGCCAAGATACCGGGAGCGAACTGTTTTTT.

The chain joins TRBV6-5 to TRBJ2-5, with 7 bases matching TRBD1. J was trimmed by 5 bases and V by 0 bases; bases with no gene match: 3. The CDR3 loop spans 14 amino acids. CDR1 is MNHEY and CDR2 is SVGAGI in the germline V gene. The CDR3 DNA is TGTGCCAGCAGTTACTCGGGACAGTCGGAGACCCAGTACTTC. As protein: CASSYSGQSETQYF.

The chain couples TRBV9 to TRBJ1-1; tentatively, D is TRBD1 (6 bases). The CDR3 is 12 residues long. V was clipped by 0 bases and J by 7 bases, with 7 bases between them. CDR1 and CDR2 (germline): SGDLS, YYNGEE. The DNA for the CDR3 is TGTGCCAGCAGCGTAGAGACAGGTGAAGCTTTCTTT. Protein sequence: CASSVETGEAFF.

This clone was seen just once. The chain is built from TRBV4-3 and TRBJ2-1, with D uncertain. V was cut by 1 base and J by 10 bases, with 5 bases left in between. The CDR3 sequence is 11 residues long. Germline assignment: CDR1 LGHNA and CDR2 YSLEER. Here the CDR3 DNA reads TGCGCCAGCAGCCAAGGGGCGGAGCAGTTCTTC. Translating it yields CASSQGAEQFF.

Regarding this clone: A junction boundary mismatches the germline segment, possibly from a read error. The chain joins TRBV7-9 to TRBJ2-2; perhaps TRBD1 as D (5 bases). This CDR3 contains 14 residues. Germline-derived CDR1 and CDR2 are SEHNR and FQNEAQ (reference sequence). In nucleotides, the CDR3 is TGTGCCAGCAGCTTAGACAGGAACGCCGGGGAGCTGTTTTTT. Its translation is CASSLDRNAGELFF.